A few counts support the clone carrying this T cell receptor (beta chain). Its antigen is unidentified. The V gene's germline CDR1 is DFQATT and CDR2 SNEGSKA (reference sequence). Trimming shortened V by 5 bases and J by 0 bases, and 12 bases separated the two germline ends. The length of the CDR3 is 14 residues. With template switching, a universal primer site was added, and the cDNA carried unique molecular identifiers. Via MiXCR, TCRdb re-called the 5' RACE reads, giving one row per CDR3 protein. Among 550,000 to 800,000 distinct CDR3 sequences listed, about 7.6% were seen once. This sample is drawn from a study of identical twins. Study-level points and caveats: Compared with models, monozygotic twins showed more out-of-frame TCR alpha sharing. Memory repertoires lacked the insertion deficit that abundant cord blood beta clonotypes showed.

This sample was also put to use in a study of yellow fever vaccine responses in identical twins.

Sequences were obtained from PBMCs. The receptor's source is a woman aged 18-29 years in good health. The chain carries TRBV20-1 and TRBJ2-3, with unresolved D. CDR3 nucleotide sequence: TGCAGTGCTCCTTCGGCACTTAGCACAGATACGCAGTATTTT. This translates into CSAPSALSTDTQYF.